The present T cell receptor (beta chain) was sequenced within a study of blood T cell repertoires in COVID-19. On the study more broadly: Samples taken during acute and convalescent COVID-19 were collected in the United States, Italy and Spain. T cells, B-cell-depleted T cells, or PBMCs supplied cDNA or gDNA.

Data came from immunoSEQ multiplex PCR; TCRdb stores just in-frame clones and leaves some out. The sample records fewer than 200,000 clones, around 80% being singletons. The V segment lost 3 bases and the J segment 4 bases; nucleotides outside the gene matches: 9. Per the germline V gene, CDR1 is MGHRA and CDR2 is YSYEKL. The CDR3 contains 18 residues. Study members were between roughly 18 and 89 years old and lived in some 22 US regions. Membership in each cohort depended on participant-reported clinical history. Material for sequencing was PBMCs or T cells enriched from blood (not recorded which). This TCR was sampled from a woman aged 50 to 60 who had recovered from COVID-19. The chain recombines TRBV4-1 with TRBJ2-6; the match to TRBD2 covers 10 bases. CDR3 coding DNA: TGCGCCAGCAGCCACCCTAGCGGGAGCATTTCCGGGGCCAACGTCCTGACTTTC. It specifies CASSHPSGSISGANVLTF.